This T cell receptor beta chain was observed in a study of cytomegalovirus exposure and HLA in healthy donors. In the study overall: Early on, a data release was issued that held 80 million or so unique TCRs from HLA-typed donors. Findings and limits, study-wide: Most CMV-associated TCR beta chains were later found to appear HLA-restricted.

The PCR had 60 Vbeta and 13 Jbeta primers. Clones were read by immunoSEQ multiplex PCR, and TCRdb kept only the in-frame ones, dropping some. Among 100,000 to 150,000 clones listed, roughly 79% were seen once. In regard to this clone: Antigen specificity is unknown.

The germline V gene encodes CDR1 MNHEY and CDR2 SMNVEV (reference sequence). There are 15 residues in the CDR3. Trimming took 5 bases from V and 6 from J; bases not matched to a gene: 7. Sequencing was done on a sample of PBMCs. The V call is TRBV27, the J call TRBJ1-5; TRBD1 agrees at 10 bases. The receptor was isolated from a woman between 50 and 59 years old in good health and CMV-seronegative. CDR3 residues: CASSPGTGAGQPQHF. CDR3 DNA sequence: TGTGCCAGCAGTCCCGGGACAGGGGCGGGTCAGCCCCAGCATTTT.